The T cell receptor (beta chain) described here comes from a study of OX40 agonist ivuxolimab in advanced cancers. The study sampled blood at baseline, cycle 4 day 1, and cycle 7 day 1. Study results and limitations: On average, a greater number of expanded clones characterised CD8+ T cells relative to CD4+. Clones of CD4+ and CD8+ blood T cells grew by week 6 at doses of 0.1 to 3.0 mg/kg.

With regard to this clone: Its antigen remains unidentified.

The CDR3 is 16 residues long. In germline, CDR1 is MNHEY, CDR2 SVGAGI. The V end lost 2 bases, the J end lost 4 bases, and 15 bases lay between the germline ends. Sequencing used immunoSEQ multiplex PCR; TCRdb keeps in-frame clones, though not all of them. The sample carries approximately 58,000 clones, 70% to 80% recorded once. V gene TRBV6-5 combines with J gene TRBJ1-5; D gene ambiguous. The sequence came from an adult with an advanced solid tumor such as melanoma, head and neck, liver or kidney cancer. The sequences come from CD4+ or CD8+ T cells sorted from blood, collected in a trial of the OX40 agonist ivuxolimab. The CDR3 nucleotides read TGTGCCAGCAGTTACACCTTTGTCCCATCAAATCAGCCCCAGCATTTT. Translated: CASSYTFVPSNQPQHF.